This entry features one T cell receptor (beta chain) sequence. Antigen unknown. This record belongs to a study of T cell repertoires in cytomegalovirus infection. Study-wide background: Alongside well-studied HLA-B-restricted CMV epitopes, recently identified HLA-C-restricted CMV epitopes were also used. TCR beta signatures that were public indicated CMV infection and matching HLA type. Whole-study findings and limits: Summed public TCR beta family frequency identified CMV carriers bearing the relevant HLA. HLA-C-restricted, CMV-specific TCR beta clonotypes were dominant ex vivo.

TCRdb used MiXCR to reprocess the reads, holding one entry per CDR3 protein. The sample has roughly 570,000 distinct CDR3 sequences; 40% are singletons. This receptor was taken from a human donor in good health (CMV status not recorded). Some clones in this sample may be carry-over from other donors' samples. The input for sequencing was cultured PBMCs, taken from culture after CMV antigen stimulation.

CDR3 in amino acids: CASSYRSGTHGETQYF. CDR3 DNA sequence: TGTGCCAGCAGTTACAGGTCCGGGACACATGGAGAGACCCAGTACTTC. The chain links TRBV6-2 or TRBV6-3 to TRBJ2-5, with D possibly TRBD1 on 6 matching bases. Deletions cut 2 bases from V and 4 bases from J, with 17 bases between. The CDR3 is 16 amino acids. The germline CDR1 and CDR2 sequences are MNHEY and SVGEGT.